These 24 T cell receptor beta chains were sequenced from one sample in a study of siplizumab effects on memory and regulatory T cells. The data were produced by immunoSEQ multiplex PCR, yet TCRdb's version contains in-frame clones alone and is incomplete. The sample holds approximately 75,000 clones; roughly 93% are singletons and the top ten take roughly 5.2%. The sequenced sample was CD8+ T cells sorted from blood. The receptors shown here come from a human donor in good health.

The chain is built from TRBV6-1 and TRBJ1-4; possible D gene TRBD1, 6 bases. Per germline, CDR1 MNHNS and CDR2 SASEGT. The CDR3 totals 17 residues. V dropped 0 bases and J dropped 0 bases, with 11 bases sitting between them. Here the CDR3 reads CASSEALGGSTNEKLFF. As DNA, the CDR3 is TGTGCCAGCAGTGAAGCATTAGGGGGTTCAACTAATGAAAAACTGTTTTTT.

The chain is built from TRBV9 and TRBJ2-7, with D possibly TRBD1 on 6 matching bases. Trimming stripped 4 bases from V and 6 bases from J, with 8 bases between. The germline V gene has CDR1 SGDLS and CDR2 YYNGEE. This CDR3 has 11 residues. This chain's CDR3 is CASSPGVEQYF. The CDR3, as DNA: TGTGCCAGCAGCCCAGGGGTCGAGCAGTACTTC.

This chain joins TRBV4-3 and TRBJ2-5, with 9 bases fitting TRBD2. V lost 0 bases and J lost 7; bases outside the gene matches: 9. Germline V gives CDR1 LGHNA, CDR2 YSLEER. This CDR3 comprises 16 residues. CDR3: CASSQDRSGGLGTQYF. CDR3 nucleotides: TGCGCCAGCAGCCAAGATCGAAGCGGGGGGTTGGGGACCCAGTACTTC.

The rearrangement links TRBV7-9 to TRBJ1-1; 7 bases map to TRBD1. CDR1 and CDR2 from the germline V gene are SEHNR and FQNEAQ (reference sequence). V dropped 0 bases and J dropped 5; count of bases not matched to a gene: 6. The CDR3 is 15 amino acids. CDR3 loop: CASSLAQGRLTEAFF. The CDR3 region has the DNA TGTGCCAGCAGCTTAGCACAGGGGAGGTTAACTGAAGCTTTCTTT.

The chain has TRBV5-8 and TRBJ2-7; 8 bases align to TRBD2. Trimming took 1 base from V and 0 from J; bases not matched to a gene: 3. Germline CDR1 SGHTS, CDR2 YDEGEE. The CDR3 runs to 15 residues. CDR3 region: CASSLRGGPSYEQYF. DNA for the CDR3: TGTGCCAGCAGCTTGCGCGGGGGGCCCTCCTACGAGCAGTACTTC. Full variable domain (outside the CDR3, taken from reference TRBV5-8 and TRBJ2-7): EAGVTQSPTHLIKTRGQQATLRCSPISGHTSVYWYQQALGLGLQFLLWYDEGEERNRGNFPPRFSGRQFPNYSSELNVNALELEDSALYLCASSLRGGPSYEQYFGPGTRLTVT.

V gene TRBV9 combines with J gene TRBJ2-2, with D unclear. The CDR3 spans 13 residues. V was shortened by 0 bases and J by 1 base, with 1 base between the two germline ends. The germline V gene encodes CDR1 SGDLS and CDR2 YYNGEE. The chain's CDR3 is CASSVGNTGELFF. CDR3 in DNA: TGTGCCAGCAGCGTAGGGAACACCGGGGAGCTGTTTTTT.

This clone was seen a single time. This sequence joins TRBV5-1 and TRBJ1-2; D unclear. Between the trimmed V and J ends, which lost 2 bases and 2 bases, there was a span of 10 bases. CDR3 length equals 14 residues. Per germline, CDR1 SGHRS and CDR2 YFSETQ. In DNA form, the CDR3 reads TGCGCCAGCAGCTTTAGTACGGAGAACTATGGCTACACCTTC. It encodes CASSFSTENYGYTF.

This clone occurred once. The genes are TRBV27 and TRBJ1-4; D is unclear. Per the germline V gene, CDR1 is MNHEY and CDR2 is SMNVEV (reference sequence). The CDR3 length is 15 residues. V was trimmed by 2 bases and J by 0 bases, leaving 7 bases between them. The CDR3: CASSLIWSTNEKLFF. For the CDR3, the DNA is TGTGCCAGCAGTTTAATTTGGTCAACTAATGAAAAACTGTTTTTT.

The chain's CDR3 is CASSLGNGGGETQYF. The CDR3 region has the DNA TGCGCCAGCAGCTTGGGGAACGGGGGCGGAGAGACCCAGTACTTC. V is TRBV5-1 and J is TRBJ2-5, with D possibly called TRBD1 or TRBD2 (6 bases each). The CDR3 sequence is 15 residues long. The germline V and J ends were trimmed by 0 bases and 4 bases, with 13 bases remaining between them. CDR1 is SGHRS and CDR2 is YFSETQ in the germline V gene.

The chain has TRBV5-6 and TRBJ1-5; D possibly corresponds to TRBD1 (5 bases). V lost 5 bases and J 8 bases, leaving 11 bases between the germline ends. CDR1 is SGHDT and CDR2 is YYEEEE in the germline V gene. The CDR3 contains 12 residues. The CDR3 loop reads CASSGGGKPQHF. DNA of the CDR3: TGTGCCAGCAGTGGGGGAGGGAAGCCCCAGCATTTT.

V gene TRBV9 combines with J gene TRBJ2-1; no reliable D call. Looked up from germline, CDR1 is SGDLS and CDR2 is YYNGEE. V lost 0 bases and J lost 0, with 7 bases in between. This CDR3 region has 15 residues. The DNA of the CDR3 is TGTGCCAGCAGCGTAGGGACCAGCTCCTACAATGAGCAGTTCTTC. Translation gives CASSVGTSSYNEQFF.

The V call is TRBV6-4, the J call TRBJ2-3, with D tentatively TRBD2 (5 bases). Between the trimmed V and J ends, which lost 5 bases and 3 bases, there was a span of 9 bases. Germline loops: CDR1 MRHNA, CDR2 SNTAGT. The CDR3 spans 13 residues. As DNA, the CDR3 is TGTGCCAGCAGTACAGCGGAGACAGATACGCAGTATTTT. This codes for CASSTAETDTQYF.

This clone has just one count. The chain combines TRBV7-2 with TRBJ2-7, with D perhaps given as TRBD1 or TRBD2 (6 bases each). V was shortened by 0 bases and J by 5 bases, with 17 bases between the two germline ends. Per the germline V gene, CDR1 is SGHTA and CDR2 is FQGNSA. CDR3 length: 16 residues. CDR3 in DNA: TGTGCCAGCAGCTTAGCGGGGGGCTACCTGAGGGACGAGCAGTACTTC. Its protein is CASSLAGGYLRDEQYF.

V and J are TRBV5-1 and TRBJ1-1; weak D call: TRBD1 (5 bases). CDR3 size: 16 residues. Trimming left V 0 bases short and J 3 bases short, with 15 bases between. Germline CDR1 reads SGHRS; CDR2 reads YFSETQ. The CDR3 region is CASSLEGQERDTEAFF. The CDR3, as DNA: TGCGCCAGCAGCTTGGAGGGGCAGGAGAGGGACACTGAAGCTTTCTTT.

V and J are TRBV12-5 and TRBJ2-3; no reliable D call. Germline CDR1 is LGHNT and CDR2 is FRNRAP. The CDR3 has 12 residues. The V end was cut by 1 base, the J end by 2 bases, with 1 base between. CDR3 DNA sequence: TGTGCTAGTGGTTTGGCCACAGATACGCAGTATTTT. This codes for CASGLATDTQYF.

The chain links TRBV5-4 to TRBJ2-7; tentative D call: TRBD1 (5 bases). In germline, CDR1 is SGHNT, CDR2 YYREEE (reference sequence). The V end was cut by 4 bases, the J end by 2 bases, with 13 bases between. The CDR3 loop spans 14 amino acids. The CDR3 spells CASSLQGVTYEQYF. The CDR3 DNA reads as TGTGCCAGCAGCCTACAAGGGGTTACCTACGAGCAGTACTTC.

V gene TRBV28 combines with J gene TRBJ1-5, with a tentative D call TRBD1 (5 bases). V was clipped by 4 bases and J by 7 bases, with 17 bases between them. The CDR3 is 15 residues long. The germline V gene encodes CDR1 MDHEN and CDR2 SYDVKM. CDR3 sequence: CASSSGHPQPQPQHF. The CDR3 region has the DNA TGTGCCAGCAGTTCCGGACATCCCCAGCCCCAGCCCCAGCATTTT.

This rearrangement joins TRBV4-1 to TRBJ2-2; 8 nucleotides align to TRBD2. The CDR3 is 14 residues long. J lost 5 bases, V lost 4 bases, and 3 bases had no gene match. Germline CDR1 MGHRA, CDR2 YSYEKL. CDR3 nucleotide sequence: TGCGCCAGCAGCCGGATAGCGGGGACCGGGGAGCTGTTTTTT. The encoded protein is CASSRIAGTGELFF.

This chain links TRBV15 with TRBJ2-7; a weak D match, TRBD1 (6 bases). Deletions cut 1 base from V and 6 bases from J, with 25 bases between. Germline values: CDR1 LNHNV, CDR2 YYDKDF (reference sequence). The CDR3 length is 18 residues. CDR3 nucleotides: TGTGCCACCAGCAGAGGTTTTTTGGTTACAGGGATTCCTGGCGAGCAGTACTTC. Its protein is CATSRGFLVTGIPGEQYF.

This clone appeared a single time. The chain links TRBV4-3 to TRBJ2-7, with a tentative D call TRBD2 (6 bases). Trimming removed 1 base from V and 7 bases from J, with 17 bases in between. Per the germline V gene, CDR1 is LGHNA and CDR2 is YSLEER. CDR3 length: 15 amino acids. The CDR3 protein is CASSQGFPGVEEQYF. The CDR3 DNA reads TGCGCCAGCAGCCAAGGATTTCCGGGGGTGGAAGAGCAGTACTTC.

This rearrangement joins TRBV7-9 to TRBJ2-3; D remains ambiguous. The CDR3 extends over 15 amino acids. Trimming shortened V by 1 base and J by 2 bases, and 10 bases separated the two germline ends. CDR1 SEHNR and CDR2 FQNEAQ come from the germline V gene (reference sequence). CDR3 sequence (DNA): TGTGCCAGCAGCTTAGGTACACTTTACACAGATACGCAGTATTTT. This gives the protein CASSLGTLYTDTQYF.

CDR3 region: CAISRDRASTDTQYF. The CDR3 DNA is TGTGCCATCAGCCGGGACAGGGCTAGCACAGATACGCAGTATTTT. The chain combines TRBV10-3 with TRBJ2-3; 9 bases match TRBD1. The CDR3 has 15 amino acids. Trimming took 6 bases from V and 0 from J; bases not matched to a gene: 4. CDR1 is ENHRY and CDR2 is SYGVKD in the germline V gene.

The rearrangement links TRBV4-2 to TRBJ1-2; D gene ambiguous. Trimming stripped 5 bases from V and 6 bases from J, with 16 bases between. This CDR3 spans 14 amino acids. CDR1 is LGHNA, CDR2 YNFKEQ, per germline. CDR3 sequence (DNA): TGTGCCAGCAGCAATGACCCGGAAGGGAATGGCTACACCTTC. Translated: CASSNDPEGNGYTF.

This clone was seen just once. The CDR3: CSVVSDTSTDTQYF. CDR3 nucleotides: TGCAGCGTTGTTAGCGACACTAGCACAGATACGCAGTATTTT. This chain uses TRBV29-1 with TRBJ2-3; a possible D gene is TRBD2 (5 bases). The CDR3 has 14 residues. V was shortened by 4 bases and J by 0 bases, with 11 bases between the two germline ends. Germline V gives CDR1 SQVTM, CDR2 ANQGSEA.